These 25 T cell receptor beta chains came from one sample sequenced in a study of T cell repertoires in cytomegalovirus infection. TCRdb reprocessed the reads with MiXCR, giving one entry per CDR3 protein. The table records 250,000 to 300,000 distinct CDR3 sequences, under 25% of them present only once. These TCRs are of unknown antigen specificity. The specimen was cultured PBMCs, collected from culture after CMV antigen stimulation. These receptor sequences come from a human donor in good health (CMV status not recorded). Some clones in this sample may be carry-over from other donors' samples.

This clonotype was picked up many times. The V call is TRBV12-3 or TRBV12-4, the J call TRBJ1-1; D call uncertain. The V end was cut by 2 bases, the J end by 11 bases, with 12 bases between. The CDR3 contains 12 residues. The CDR3 bases are TGTGCCAGCAGTTTAAGTCGGCGAAAGGCTTTCTTT. Its translation is CASSLSRRKAFF.

The V gene is TRBV7-8, the J gene TRBJ2-5, with a tentative D call TRBD2 (5 bases). Germline CDR1 SGHVS, CDR2 FQNEAQ. This CDR3 contains 15 residues. Trimming took off 5 bases at V and 0 bases at J, with 13 bases between the two ends. DNA of the CDR3: TGTGCCAGCAGCCGTTCAAGCGGTTACCAAGAGACCCAGTACTTC. Protein: CASSRSSGYQETQYF. Together with reference TRBV7-8 and TRBJ2-5, the CDR3 gives the full variable domain: GAGVSQSPRYKVAKRGQDVALRCDPISGHVSLFWYQQALGQGPEFLTYFQNEAQLDKSGLPSDRFFAERPEGSVSTLKIQRTQQEDSAVYLCASSRSSGYQETQYFGPGTRLLVL.

The V and J genes are TRBV20-1 and TRBJ2-1; 7 bases agree with TRBD2. Trimming removed 6 bases from V and 5 bases from J; junction bases left unmatched: 4. CDR3 length equals 12 residues. Germline CDR1 DFQATT, CDR2 SNEGSKA (reference sequence). CDR3 DNA: TGCAGTGCCTCGGGAGGCCACAATGAGCAGTTCTTC. Its protein is CSASGGHNEQFF.

The rearrangement links TRBV10-3 to TRBJ2-7; 7 nucleotides agree with TRBD2. V dropped 6 bases and J dropped 6; count of bases not matched to a gene: 8. The CDR3 runs 13 residues. Germline V gives CDR1 ENHRY, CDR2 SYGVKD. The CDR3 sequence is CAIRPGTTGEQYF. The DNA for the CDR3 is TGTGCCATCAGACCCGGGACTACCGGCGAGCAGTACTTC.

This clonotype was recorded at least ten times. The chain recombines TRBV7-2 with TRBJ1-2; 8 bases align to TRBD1. The germline V gene encodes CDR1 SGHTA and CDR2 FQGNSA. V shed 5 bases, J shed 4 bases, and the junction held 3 bases outside the gene matches. The CDR3 totals 13 residues. CDR3 amino acids: CASSPTGGYGYTF. In nucleotides, the CDR3 is TGTGCCAGCAGCCCTACAGGGGGCTATGGCTACACCTTC. Using reference TRBV7-2 and TRBJ1-2 for the parts outside the CDR3, the full variable domain is GAGVSQSPSNKVTEKGKDVELRCDPISGHTALYWYRQSLGQGLEFLIYFQGNSAPDKSGLPSDRFSAERTGGSVSTLTIQRTQQEDSAVYLCASSPTGGYGYTFGSGTRLTVV.

This clonotype has at least ten counts. The chain carries TRBV7-2 and TRBJ1-5, with unresolved D. This CDR3 is 14 amino acids long. V lost 4 bases, J lost 6 bases, and 13 bases lay in between. CDR1 is SGHTA, CDR2 FQGNSA, per germline. The CDR3 region is CASSSIGRSQPQHF. Written as DNA, the CDR3 is TGTGCCAGCAGCTCAATCGGACGGAGTCAGCCCCAGCATTTT.

This rearrangement joins TRBV4-3 to TRBJ1-4; D perhaps matches TRBD1 (5 bases). Germline V gene lookup returns CDR1 LGHNA and CDR2 YSLEER. Trimming stripped 1 base from V and 10 bases from J, with 19 bases between. The CDR3 sequence is 16 residues long. Here the CDR3 DNA reads TGCGCCAGCAGCCAAGCGGTCCCAGGGTCTCACAGAAAACTGTTTTTT. It yields the protein CASSQAVPGSHRKLFF.

This clonotype was detected ten times or more. This sequence joins TRBV7-6 and TRBJ1-2; 7 bases fit TRBD1. Trimming removed 5 bases from V and 6 bases from J; junction bases left unmatched: 9. The CDR3 runs 14 residues. In germline, CDR1 is SGHVS, CDR2 FNYEAQ. The CDR3 loop reads CASSQGGRGDGYTF. In DNA form, the CDR3 reads TGTGCCAGCAGCCAGGGGGGGCGCGGAGATGGCTACACCTTC.

This clonotype was observed a single time. V is TRBV5-5 and J is TRBJ2-5; the match to TRBD2 covers 8 bases. Per germline, CDR1 SGHKS and CDR2 YYEKEE (reference sequence). V shed 5 bases and J 2 bases; nucleotides not matched to a gene: 8. CDR3 length: 15 residues. CDR3 amino acids: CASRSGPGGQETQYF. CDR3 bases: TGTGCCAGCAGATCCGGTCCGGGAGGGCAAGAGACCCAGTACTTC.

This clonotype was counted only a few times. CDR3 residues: CSARDRLLSGSDNEQFF. The CDR3 DNA reads as TGCAGTGCTAGAGATCGCCTCCTTAGCGGATCTGACAATGAGCAGTTCTTC. This chain connects TRBV20-1 to TRBJ2-1, with D maybe TRBD2 (6 bases). Germline CDR1 is DFQATT and CDR2 is SNEGSKA (reference sequence). The CDR3 contains 17 residues. The V and J ends lost 0 bases and 5 bases respectively, with 20 bases between them.

In this sample, this clonotype turned up many times. The chain recombines TRBV12-3 or TRBV12-4 with TRBJ2-6; weak D call: TRBD2 (6 bases). The CDR3 is 16 residues long. Trimming pared 6 bases from V and 1 base from J, leaving 13 bases between. CDR3 residues: CASRDGRGSGANVLTF. The CDR3 DNA reads as TGTGCCAGCAGGGACGGCCGGGGGTCTGGGGCCAACGTCCTGACTTTC.

This clonotype was counted a few times. The chain links TRBV25-1 to TRBJ1-1; 9 positions agree with TRBD1. This CDR3 spans 16 amino acids. Germline V CDR1 and CDR2: MGHDK, SYGVNS. Unmatched junction bases numbered 9, after V lost 2 bases and J lost 5 bases. The CDR3 reads CASSELGTGLGTEAFF. CDR3 coding DNA: TGTGCCAGCAGTGAACTTGGGACAGGGCTGGGGACTGAAGCTTTCTTT.

The sample holds a few counts of this clonotype. CDR3 sequence reads: CASRSVSYGYNEQFF. CDR3 sequence (DNA): TGTGCCAGTAGGTCTGTTAGCTACGGATACAATGAGCAGTTCTTC. V is TRBV19 and J is TRBJ2-1, with D uncertain. The CDR3 loop spans 15 amino acids. The germline V gene encodes CDR1 LNHDA and CDR2 SQIVND (reference sequence). The V end lost 6 bases, the J end lost 4 bases, and 16 bases lay between the germline ends.

The chain carries TRBV9 and TRBJ1-3; D is possibly TRBD1 (6 bases). Deletions cut 4 bases from V and 11 bases from J, with 22 bases between. This CDR3 has 15 amino acids. Germline CDR1 is SGDLS and CDR2 is YYNGEE. CDR3 residues: CASSLQQGLQVPIYF. The CDR3 coding sequence is TGTGCCAGCAGCCTCCAACAGGGCCTCCAAGTGCCCATATATTTT.

This clonotype was recorded a few times. The chain uses TRBV11-2 and TRBJ2-7, with 7 bases that match TRBD2. J gave up 5 bases and V 5 bases, and 15 bases lay outside the gene matches. The CDR3 extends over 16 amino acids. The germline CDR1 and CDR2 sequences are SGHAT and FQNNGV. The CDR3 here is CASSAGRGSRSNEQYV. DNA for the CDR3: TGTGCCAGCAGCGCGGGTCGCGGGAGCAGAAGTAACGAGCAGTACGTC.

This clonotype was seen more than once but under ten times. V is TRBV7-8 and J is TRBJ2-3, with 8 bases fitting TRBD2. Trimming at V came to 1 base and at J to 4 bases, leaving 10 bases not matched to a gene. Germline V gene lookup returns CDR1 SGHVS and CDR2 FQNEAQ. This CDR3 is built from 17 residues. The CDR3 nucleotides read TGTGCCAGCAGCTTAGTGGGCGGGGGGCGGACGGCAGATACGCAGTATTTT. Protein sequence: CASSLVGGGRTADTQYF.

CDR3 sequence reads: CAWSALAVAGGEQFF. CDR3 DNA sequence: TGTGCCTGGAGTGCCCTAGCGGTCGCGGGGGGGGAGCAGTTCTTC. This chain uses TRBV30 with TRBJ2-1, with 9 bases identical to TRBD2. The length of the CDR3 is 15 residues. Germline V gene data show CDR1 as GTSNPN and CDR2 as SVGIG (reference sequence). The V and J ends lost 1 base and 10 bases, in that order; junction bases with no gene match: 11.

This clonotype was counted ten times or more. The V and J genes are TRBV9 and TRBJ2-7, with 11 positions matching TRBD2. CDR1 is SGDLS and CDR2 is YYNGEE in the germline V gene. J lost 2 bases, V lost 3 bases, and 4 bases had no gene match. The CDR3 is 15 amino acids. CDR3 in DNA: TGTGCCAGCAGCGCCGGGACTAGCGGAGCCTACGAGCAGTACTTC. Encoded protein: CASSAGTSGAYEQYF.

This clonotype was recorded a few times. This chain joins TRBV7-9 and TRBJ2-6, with unresolved D. Germline CDR1 SEHNR, CDR2 FQNEAQ (reference sequence). There are 15 residues in the CDR3. The germline V and J ends were trimmed by 3 bases and 0 bases, with 6 bases remaining between them. CDR3 nucleotide sequence: TGTGCCAGCAGCTTTTGGATCTCTGGGGCCAACGTCCTGACTTTC. This gives the protein CASSFWISGANVLTF.

The chain employs TRBV6-5 and TRBJ2-1; D not certain. Trimming removed 7 bases from V and 1 base from J, with 14 bases in between. Germline CDR1 MNHEY, CDR2 SVGAGI. This CDR3 region has 15 residues. CDR3 residues: CASKQAFTSYNEQFF. The CDR3 nucleotides read TGTGCCAGCAAACAAGCGTTTACATCCTACAATGAGCAGTTCTTC.

J is TRBJ1-2 and V is TRBV20-1; a weak D match, TRBD1 (6 bases). Germline-derived CDR1 and CDR2 are DFQATT and SNEGSKA (reference sequence). The V gene lost 0 bases and the J gene lost 4 bases, with 15 bases spanning the gap. CDR3 size: 15 residues. CDR3 sequence: CSARDGVEGGYGYTF. CDR3 in DNA: TGCAGTGCTAGAGATGGGGTGGAGGGGGGCTATGGCTACACCTTC.

There are a few counts of this clonotype. This rearrangement joins TRBV4-3 to TRBJ1-5, with D possibly being TRBD1 (6 bases). This CDR3 region has 15 residues. V dropped 2 bases and J dropped 7 bases, with 15 bases sitting between them. CDR1 and CDR2 (germline): LGHNA, YSLEER. The CDR3 sequence: CASSQTRQVEQPQHF. DNA for the CDR3: TGCGCCAGCAGCCAAACGAGACAGGTCGAACAGCCCCAGCATTTT.

In this sample, this clonotype turned up many times. The chain's CDR3 is CASSSRSQADTQYF. As DNA, the CDR3 is TGTGCCAGCAGCTCCAGATCTCAGGCAGATACGCAGTATTTT. V is TRBV7-2 and J is TRBJ2-3; D gene uncertain. CDR1 is SGHTA and CDR2 is FQGNSA in the germline V gene. The CDR3 length is 14 residues. V lost 4 bases and J 4 bases, leaving 12 bases between the germline ends.

This clonotype came up once. The chain recombines TRBV29-1 with TRBJ2-5, with TRBD2 identical over 8 bases. V lost 4 bases to trimming and J lost 1 base; unmatched junction nucleotides: 20. The germline V gene has CDR1 SQVTM and CDR2 ANQGSEA. The CDR3 spans 19 residues. The CDR3: CSVVVEWVSGLVFQETQYF. CDR3 bases: TGCAGCGTTGTGGTGGAATGGGTCTCGGGACTAGTCTTCCAAGAGACCCAGTACTTC.

This chain connects TRBV19 to TRBJ2-3; TRBD1 agrees at 7 bases. V was pared by 7 bases and J by 0 bases, with 7 bases of the junction left unmatched. Per germline, CDR1 LNHDA and CDR2 SQIVND (reference sequence). The CDR3 is made up of 15 amino acids. The CDR3, as DNA: TGTGCCAGTACAAGGGGGCGATCCAGCACAGATACGCAGTATTTT. Its translation: CASTRGRSSTDTQYF. The full variable domain, in which reference TRBV19 and TRBJ2-3 provide the parts outside the CDR3, is DGGITQSPKYLFRKEGQNVTLSCEQNLNHDAMYWYRQDPGQGLRLIYYSQIVNDFQKGDIAEGYSVSREKKESFPLTVTSAQKNPTAFYLCASTRGRSSTDTQYFGPGTRLTVL.